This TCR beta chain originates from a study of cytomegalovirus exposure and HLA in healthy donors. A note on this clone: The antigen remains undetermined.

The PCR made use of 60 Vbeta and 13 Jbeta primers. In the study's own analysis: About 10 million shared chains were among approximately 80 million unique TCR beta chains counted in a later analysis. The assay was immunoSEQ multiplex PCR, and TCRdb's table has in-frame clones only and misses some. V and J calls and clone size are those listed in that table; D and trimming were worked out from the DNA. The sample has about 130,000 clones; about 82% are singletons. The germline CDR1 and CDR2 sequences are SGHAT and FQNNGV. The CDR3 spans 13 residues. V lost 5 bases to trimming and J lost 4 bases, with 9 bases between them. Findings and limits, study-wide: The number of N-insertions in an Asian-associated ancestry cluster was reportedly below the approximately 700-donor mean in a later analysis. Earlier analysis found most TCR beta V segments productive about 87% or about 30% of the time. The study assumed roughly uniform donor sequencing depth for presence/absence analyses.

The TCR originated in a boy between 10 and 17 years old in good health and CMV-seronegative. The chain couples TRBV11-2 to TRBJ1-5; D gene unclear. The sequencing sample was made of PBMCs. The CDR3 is CASSPSLNQPQHF. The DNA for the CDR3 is TGTGCCAGCAGCCCATCACTGAATCAGCCCCAGCATTTT.